This is a list of T cell receptor beta chains from one sample in a study of vaccination and CD4 T cells after COVID-19. TCRdb re-called the PCR reads through MiXCR, storing one row per CDR3 protein. The sample lists approximately 12,000 distinct CDR3 sequences; over 25% were seen once. Antigen specificity for these receptors is unknown. Sequences were derived from CD4+ T cells from blood, cultured in vitro, sampled after SARS-CoV-2 vaccination. The receptors were gathered from a human donor who had recovered from COVID-19. The CDR3 runs from the conserved cysteine through the conserved F or W. Each record gives: clone size, J gene, V gene, D gene, CDR3 protein, CDR3 DNA. D genes are given only for firm matches. Part of the rows lack a size; the others show once, few, many or a class for expanded clones.

few TRBJ2-1 TRBV6-2/TRBV6-3 . CASSYRQPTSSYNEQFF TGTGCCAGCAGTTACAGGCAACCTACCAGCTCCTACAATGAGCAGTTCTTC
medium-sized TRBJ2-6 TRBV18 . CASSPQGRASGANVLTF TGTGCCAGCTCACCACAGGGCAGGGCATCTGGGGCCAACGTCCTGACTTTC
. TRBJ1-6 TRBV21-1 . CASSKVQSGTGGGNSPLHF TGTGCCAGCAGCAAAGTACAGTCCGGGACAGGGGGCGGAAATTCACCCCTCCACTTT
few TRBJ2-1 TRBV7-9 . CASSPGRLSAGSVPTNNEQFF TGTGCCAGCAGCCCGGGCCGATTGTCGGCAGGGAGCGTCCCCACGAACAATGAGCAGTTCTTC
. TRBJ1-3 TRBV12-3/TRBV12-4 TRBD1 CASTPTGGSSGNTIYF TGTGCCAGCACCCCGACAGGGGGCAGCTCTGGAAACACCATATATTTT
few TRBJ1-1 TRBV7-9 TRBD1 CASSGNRGSFTEAFF TGTGCCAGCAGCGGGAACAGGGGGTCGTTCACTGAAGCTTTCTTT
. TRBJ2-3 TRBV20-1 . CSAKRRQGVDTQYF TGCAGTGCTAAAAGGAGGCAGGGAGTAGATACGCAGTATTTT
. TRBJ2-5 TRBV2 . CASSEDGRAETQYF TGTGCCAGCAGTGAGGATGGGCGGGCAGAGACCCAGTACTTC
. TRBJ2-2 TRBV25-1 . CASSGRSNTGELFF TGTGCCAGCAGCGGACGTTCTAACACCGGGGAGCTGTTTTTT
few TRBJ2-7 TRBV2 . CASSDSFYEQYF TGTGCCAGCAGTGACAGCTTCTACGAGCAGTACTTC
. TRBJ2-7 TRBV27 TRBD2 CASSDSGGGRYEQYF TGTGCCAGCAGTGATTCGGGGGGAGGCCGGTACGAGCAGTACTTC
once TRBJ1-5 TRBV28 . CASFATGYRSNQPQHF TGTGCCAGCTTCGCCACAGGGTACCGTAGCAATCAGCCCCAGCATTTT
few TRBJ2-1 TRBV5-4 TRBD1 CASSLGQGPYNEQFF TGTGCCAGCAGCTTGGGACAGGGGCCTTACAATGAGCAGTTCTTC
. TRBJ2-2 TRBV20-1 TRBD2 CSASSHGLATNTGELFF TGCAGTGCTAGTAGCCATGGACTAGCGACGAACACCGGGGAGCTGTTTTTT
. TRBJ2-5 TRBV7-9 TRBD1 CASSHDRVQETQYF TGTGCCAGCAGCCACGACAGGGTTCAAGAGACCCAGTACTTC
. TRBJ1-6 TRBV6-2/TRBV6-3 . CASSYRQAGDSPLHF TGTGCCAGCAGTTACCGACAGGCCGGGGATTCACCCCTCCACTTT
. TRBJ2-1 TRBV6-2/TRBV6-3 TRBD2 CASRAKSSGVYNEQFF TGTGCCAGCAGAGCTAAATCTAGCGGCGTCTACAATGAGCAGTTCTTC
once TRBJ2-1 TRBV6-1 TRBD1 CASSLGTGPTADFF TGTGCCAGCAGTCTCGGGACAGGGCCAACAGCTGATTTCTTC
. TRBJ2-7 TRBV7-6 . CASSLDQGSYEQYF TGTGCCAGCAGCTTAGATCAGGGGTCCTACGAGCAGTACTTC
. TRBJ2-7 TRBV11-2 TRBD1 CASSEGQGWYEQYF TGTGCCAGCAGCGAGGGACAGGGGTGGTACGAGCAGTACTTC
few TRBJ2-2 TRBV20-1 TRBD1 CSAKRQGKMAGELFF TGCAGTGCTAAACGACAGGGAAAGATGGCCGGGGAGCTGTTTTTT
. TRBJ2-4 TRBV6-1 . CASSEDTGTLQYF TGTGCCAGCAGTGAGGATACCGGGACACTTCAGTACTTC
few TRBJ2-5 TRBV11-2 . CASSLRVGAGETQYF TGTGCCAGCAGCTTACGGGTCGGGGCGGGAGAGACCCAGTACTTC
few TRBJ2-7 TRBV10-2 . CASSRSGDGYEQYF TGCGCCAGCAGTCGGTCGGGAGATGGTTACGAGCAGTACTTC
. TRBJ2-1 TRBV28 TRBD1 CASSLGPGTGYNEQFF TGTGCCAGCAGTTTAGGACCCGGGACAGGCTACAATGAGCAGTTCTTC
few TRBJ1-2 TRBV28 TRBD1 CASIGQGWMRYGYTF TGTGCCAGCATAGGACAGGGATGGATGCGGTATGGCTACACCTTC
. TRBJ1-3 TRBV20-1 . CSARAQSSGNTIYF TGCAGTGCTAGAGCCCAGAGCTCTGGAAACACCATATATTTT
few TRBJ2-7 TRBV4-1 . CASSQEPASYEQYF TGCGCCAGCAGCCAAGAACCAGCCTCCTACGAGCAGTACTTC
. TRBJ1-1 TRBV29-1 . CSVEDSRRVAFF TGCAGCGTTGAAGATTCCAGGAGGGTAGCTTTCTTT
. TRBJ2-1 TRBV6-1 TRBD2 CASSELASGRAIFEQFF TGTGCCAGCAGTGAATTGGCTAGCGGGAGGGCCATTTTTGAGCAGTTCTTC
. TRBJ1-5 TRBV6-1 TRBD1 CASTTGSLPQHF TGTGCCAGCACGACAGGGTCTCTGCCCCAGCATTTT
. TRBJ2-7 TRBV19 TRBD1 CATRTGATSYEQYF TGTGCCACCCGGACAGGGGCTACCTCCTACGAGCAGTACTTC
few TRBJ2-7 TRBV5-1 TRBD1 CASSLDTGGRYEQYF TGCGCCAGCAGCTTGGATACAGGGGGTCGGTACGAGCAGTACTTC
. TRBJ2-2 TRBV7-2 . CASSLGQTTGELFF TGTGCCAGCAGCTTAGGGCAGACTACCGGGGAGCTGTTTTTT
. TRBJ2-2 TRBV7-3 . CASRQRGGVGSGELFF TGTGCCAGCCGCCAAAGGGGCGGGGTAGGGTCCGGGGAGCTGTTTTTT
few TRBJ2-6 TRBV18 . CASSPRNSGANVLTF TGTGCCAGCTCACCACGTAACTCTGGGGCCAACGTCCTGACTTTC
few TRBJ2-5 TRBV5-8 TRBD2 CASSLGVSGRAVRETQYF TGTGCCAGCAGCTTGGGAGTTAGCGGGAGGGCCGTGCGAGAGACCCAGTACTTC
. TRBJ2-4 TRBV21-1 . CASSKGGQGALAKNIQYF TGTGCCAGCAGCAAAGGGGGGCAGGGGGCCTTAGCCAAAAACATTCAGTACTTC
few TRBJ2-4 TRBV7-8 . CASSPRDLAKNIQYF TGTGCCAGCAGCCCAAGGGACCTAGCCAAAAACATTCAGTACTTC
. TRBJ1-6 TRBV12-3/TRBV12-4 . CASSNRELRSPLHF TGTGCCAGCAGCAACAGGGAGCTCCGTTCACCCCTCCACTTT
once TRBJ2-7 TRBV29-1 . CSVELNTWGSYEQYF TGCAGCGTTGAATTGAACACTTGGGGCTCCTACGAGCAGTACTTC
. TRBJ1-6 TRBV14 . CASSLRWDSPLHF TGTGCCAGCAGCCTACGGTGGGATTCACCCCTCCACTTT
few TRBJ2-1 TRBV6-2/TRBV6-3 . CASSRVGTSIYNEQFF TGTGCCAGCAGTAGAGTGGGTACTAGCATTTACAATGAGCAGTTCTTC
. TRBJ1-2 TRBV28 . CASSRIAGNYGYTF TGTGCCAGCAGTAGGATAGCAGGCAACTATGGCTACACCTTC
. TRBJ1-1 TRBV7-8 TRBD1 CASSLVTGGIAEAFF TGTGCCAGCAGCTTAGTTACAGGGGGAATTGCTGAAGCTTTCTTT
. TRBJ2-1 TRBV6-5 . CASSYRGSVYNEQFF TGTGCCAGCAGTTACCGGGGATCTGTCTACAATGAGCAGTTCTTC
few TRBJ2-5 TRBV12-3/TRBV12-4 TRBD2 CASSPLAGGPGETQYF TGTGCCAGCAGTCCATTAGCGGGAGGGCCGGGAGAGACCCAGTACTTC